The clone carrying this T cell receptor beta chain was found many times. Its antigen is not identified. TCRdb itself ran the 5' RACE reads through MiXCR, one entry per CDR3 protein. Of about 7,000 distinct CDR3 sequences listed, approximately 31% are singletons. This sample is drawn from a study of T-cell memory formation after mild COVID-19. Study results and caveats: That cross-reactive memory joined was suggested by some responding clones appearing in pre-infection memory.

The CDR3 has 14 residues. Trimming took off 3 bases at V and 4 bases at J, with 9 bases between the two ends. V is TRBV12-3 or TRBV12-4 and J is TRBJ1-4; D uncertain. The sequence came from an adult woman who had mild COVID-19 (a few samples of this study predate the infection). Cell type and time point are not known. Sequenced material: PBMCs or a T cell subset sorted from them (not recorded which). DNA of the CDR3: TGTGCCAGCAGTTTCGGCAGGATTAATGAAAAACTGTTTTTT. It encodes CASSFGRINEKLFF.